The 22 T cell receptor beta chains below were found in one sample sequenced in a study of CD8 T cells in Susac syndrome. Reverse transcription of about 0.5 to 1 ug RNA was carried out with random hexamers. MiXCR, run by TCRdb on the immunoSEQ multiplex PCR reads, gives a single entry per CDR3 protein. The table lists about 100,000 distinct CDR3 sequences, about 95% of them singletons. The sequenced material came from CD8+ T cells from PBMCs. These receptors all stem from a human donor with Susac syndrome.

The rearrangement links TRBV12-3 or TRBV12-4 to TRBJ1-4; D remains ambiguous. V lost 2 bases, J lost 0 bases, and 16 bases lay in between. The CDR3 is 18 amino acids. CDR3 nucleotides: TGTGCCAGCAGTTTACGTACGGGAACTTATGCAACTAATGAAAAACTGTTTTTT. It encodes CASSLRTGTYATNEKLFF.

The chain employs TRBV18 and TRBJ1-1, with a tentative D call TRBD1 (5 bases). Trimming cost V 0 bases and J 4 bases, with 12 bases left between them. In germline, CDR1 is KGHSH, CDR2 LQKENI. This CDR3 region has 15 residues. This chain's CDR3 is CASSPPSLGGTEAFF. The CDR3 coding sequence is TGTGCCAGCTCACCACCGTCCCTCGGGGGCACTGAAGCTTTCTTT.

V usage is TRBV28 and J usage is TRBJ2-5; D may be TRBD1 or TRBD2 (5 bases each). The germline V gene has CDR1 MDHEN and CDR2 SYDVKM. V dropped 6 bases and J dropped 5 bases, with 28 bases sitting between them. The CDR3 loop spans 18 amino acids. This chain's CDR3 is CASRLSPHRGAGLETQYF. CDR3 in DNA: TGTGCCAGCAGGCTCTCTCCTCACCGAGGGGCCGGGCTTGAGACCCAGTACTTC.

The chain is built from TRBV5-1 and TRBJ1-1; D uncertain. From germline, CDR1 is SGHRS and CDR2 YFSETQ. CDR3 length equals 15 residues. V lost 4 bases and J 1 base, leaving 14 bases between the germline ends. CDR3 sequence (DNA): TGCGCCAGCAGCCCCACGTCTGCTTCGAACACTGAAGCTTTCTTT. Amino acids: CASSPTSASNTEAFF.

The chain joins TRBV12-3 or TRBV12-4 to TRBJ2-1, with TRBD2 matching 7 bases. CDR3 length: 15 amino acids. The ends lost 4 bases at V and 4 bases at J; junction bases unmatched: 7. CDR3 DNA sequence: TGTGCCAGCAGTTCGGTGGCGGGAGTTTACAATGAGCAGTTCTTC. This gives the protein CASSSVAGVYNEQFF.

This rearrangement joins TRBV20-1 to TRBJ2-1; D is undetermined. CDR1 DFQATT and CDR2 SNEGSKA come from the germline V gene (reference sequence). The CDR3 extends over 11 amino acids. V was clipped by 0 bases and J by 9 bases, with 6 bases between them. The CDR3 loop is CSARDSSEQFF. The CDR3, as DNA: TGCAGTGCTAGAGATTCCAGTGAGCAGTTCTTC.

This clonotype was counted a few times. This chain links TRBV20-1 with TRBJ2-7; either TRBD1 or TRBD2 may fit D (5 bases each). The germline CDR1 and CDR2 sequences are DFQATT and SNEGSKA (reference sequence). Trimming took 6 bases from V and 5 from J, leaving 17 bases between them. The CDR3 sequence is 13 residues long. This CDR3 reads CSATWGFEDEQYF. CDR3 sequence (DNA): TGCAGTGCCACCTGGGGGTTTGAGGACGAGCAGTACTTC.

The V gene is TRBV2, the J gene TRBJ2-2; TRBD1 matches 7 bases. This CDR3 is 13 amino acids long. J lost 7 bases, V lost 11 bases, and 10 bases had no gene match. Looked up from germline, CDR1 is SNHLY and CDR2 is FYNNEI. Written as DNA, the CDR3 is TGTGCCGCCACCGACAGGGCGCACGGGGAGCTGTTTTTT. This encodes CAATDRAHGELFF.

The rearrangement links TRBV3-1 to TRBJ1-4, with TRBD1 identical over 7 bases. This CDR3 comprises 14 residues. Germline V gene data show CDR1 as LGHDT and CDR2 as YNNKEL (reference sequence). V dropped 4 bases and J dropped 7; count of bases not matched to a gene: 6. As DNA, the CDR3 is TGTGCCAGCAGCCTGACAGGGAGGGCTGAAAAACTGTTTTTT. It translates to CASSLTGRAEKLFF.

The rearrangement uses TRBV6-5 and TRBJ1-1; 11 bases are shared with TRBD1. V dropped 2 bases and J dropped 7; count of bases not matched to a gene: 6. Per germline, CDR1 MNHEY and CDR2 SVGAGI. There are 15 residues in the CDR3. This chain's CDR3 is CASSYNRDRGIEAFF. The CDR3 region has the DNA TGTGCCAGCAGTTACAACCGGGACAGGGGGATTGAAGCTTTCTTT.

The CDR3 DNA follows: TGTGCCAGCAGCCAAGAATTAGGGACCTCCTACGAGCAGTACTTC. Translating it yields CASSQELGTSYEQYF. This rearrangement joins TRBV4-2 to TRBJ2-7, with D possibly called TRBD1 or TRBD2 (5 bases each). V was pared by 0 bases and J by 0 bases, with 9 bases between. Looked up from germline, CDR1 is LGHNA and CDR2 is YNFKEQ. The CDR3 has 15 residues.

The V gene is TRBV29-1, the J gene TRBJ2-6, with D unclear. The CDR3 length is 18 residues. V gave up 3 bases and J gave up 0 bases, with 18 bases separating them. Germline V gene data show CDR1 as SQVTM and CDR2 as ANQGSEA. CDR3 amino acids: CSVESRSSATSGANVLTF. DNA for the CDR3: TGCAGCGTTGAGTCCAGATCATCAGCGACCTCTGGGGCCAACGTCCTGACTTTC.

The CDR3: CASSSAGGYEQYF. For the CDR3, the DNA is TGTGCCAGCAGTTCCGCGGGGGGCTACGAGCAGTACTTC. The rearrangement joins TRBV27 to TRBJ2-7, with TRBD2 identical over 8 bases. The germline V gene encodes CDR1 MNHEY and CDR2 SMNVEV (reference sequence). CDR3 length equals 13 residues. The V and J ends lost 4 bases and 3 bases, in that order; junction bases with no gene match: 2.

The genes are TRBV27 and TRBJ1-2; TRBD1 might be the D (6 bases). Germline CDR1 is MNHEY and CDR2 is SMNVEV (reference sequence). Between the trimmed V and J ends, which lost 6 bases and 8 bases, there was a span of 19 bases. This CDR3 is built from 14 residues. Here the CDR3 DNA reads TGTGCCAGCAGCCCCAAGGGGGGACTAAGCGGCTACACCTTC. It codes for CASSPKGGLSGYTF.

This clonotype was found once. The chain employs TRBV6-5 and TRBJ1-1; possibly TRBD1 for D (5 bases). CDR3 length: 15 amino acids. The ends were cut back, 2 bases at V and 5 bases at J, with 15 bases in the middle. In germline, CDR1 is MNHEY, CDR2 SVGAGI. As DNA, the CDR3 is TGTGCCAGCAGTTACGGTCTCGGGACGGGGACTGAAGCTTTCTTT. Its protein is CASSYGLGTGTEAFF.

This chain joins TRBV4-1 and TRBJ1-2; D may be TRBD1 (5 bases). Deletions cut 4 bases from V and 7 bases from J, with 22 bases between. The germline V gene has CDR1 MGHRA and CDR2 YSYEKL. The CDR3 consists of 16 residues. The CDR3 DNA reads TGCGCCAGCAGCCGAGCACCGACAGAACTCTATAGTGGCTACACCTTC. Protein: CASSRAPTELYSGYTF.

The rearrangement links TRBV29-1 to TRBJ2-5; 7 nucleotides match TRBD2. This CDR3 has 12 residues. The germline gives CDR1 SQVTM, CDR2 ANQGSEA. The trim removed 3 bases at V and 4 bases at J, leaving 2 bases unmatched. The CDR3 DNA follows: TGCAGCGTTGAGCGCGGGGGAGAGACCCAGTACTTC. Its translation is CSVERGGETQYF. Looking up the rest from reference TRBV29-1 and TRBJ2-5 gives the full variable domain: SAVISQKPSRDICQRGTSLTIQCQVDSQVTMMFWYRQQPGQSLTLIATANQGSEATYESGFVIDKFPISRPNLTFSTLTVSNMSPEDSSIYLCSVERGGETQYFGPGTRLLVL.

The V and J genes are TRBV15 and TRBJ2-1, with 12 nucleotides matching TRBD2. The CDR3 totals 15 residues. After removal of 6 bases from V and 7 bases from J, the junction contained 7 bases not matched to a gene. Looked up from germline, CDR1 is LNHNV and CDR2 is YYDKDF (reference sequence). The CDR3 here is CATRLLAGGQNEQFF. In DNA, the CDR3 is TGTGCCACCAGGCTACTAGCGGGGGGTCAAAATGAGCAGTTCTTC.

This chain connects TRBV7-2 to TRBJ2-1; 8 bases line up with TRBD2. V lost 0 bases and J lost 4; bases outside the gene matches: 5. There are 16 residues in the CDR3. Germline lookup yields CDR1 SGHTA and CDR2 FQGNSA. The CDR3 coding sequence is TGTGCCAGCAGCTTAGCCCCGGTAGCGGGGTACAATGAGCAGTTCTTC. This gives the protein CASSLAPVAGYNEQFF.

The V and J genes are TRBV20-1 and TRBJ2-3; no clear D. The CDR3 has 10 amino acids. CDR1 is DFQATT, CDR2 SNEGSKA, per germline (reference sequence). Trimming removed 5 bases at V and 6 bases at J, with 6 bases between. CDR3 amino acids: CSAFSDTQYF. The CDR3 DNA sequence: TGCAGTGCTTTTTCGGATACGCAGTATTTT.

The chain employs TRBV25-1 and TRBJ2-7, with D possibly TRBD2 on 6 matching bases. The CDR3 runs to 14 residues. V lost 8 bases to trimming and J lost 3 bases, with 17 bases between them. Germline assignment: CDR1 MGHDK and CDR2 SYGVNS. CDR3 bases: TGTGCCAGCTCCAAGATTACGGGAGACTACGAGCAGTACTTC. Its translation is CASSKITGDYEQYF.

The chain carries TRBV7-9 and TRBJ2-7, with 10 bases matching TRBD2. The CDR3 has 14 residues. In germline, CDR1 is SEHNR, CDR2 FQNEAQ (reference sequence). Unmatched junction bases numbered 5, after V lost 5 bases and J lost 4 bases. This chain's CDR3 is CASSQAGGKYEQYF. The CDR3 region has the DNA TGTGCCAGCAGCCAAGCGGGGGGGAAATACGAGCAGTACTTC.